This is a list of T cell receptor beta chains from one sample in a study of cytomegalovirus exposure and HLA in healthy donors. Sequencing used immunoSEQ multiplex PCR; TCRdb keeps in-frame clones, though not all of them. The sample lists around 150,000 clones, roughly 85% seen once, with roughly 9.3% in the top ten. The sequenced sample was PBMCs. These receptors were taken from a man aged 18 to 29 in good health and CMV-seropositive. The CDR3 runs from the conserved cysteine through the conserved F or W. Size is stated for part of the rows, as once, few or many counts, or as a class when the clone is expanded.

V gene: TRBV7-8; J gene: TRBJ1-1; clone size: .; CDR3 protein: CASSLFVMNTEAFF
V gene: TRBV7-9; J gene: TRBJ2-3; clone size: .; CDR3 protein: CASSPPSGLTDTQYF
V gene: TRBV11-2; J gene: TRBJ1-2; clone size: once; CDR3 protein: CASSLNRGLGYGYTF
V gene: TRBV7-2; J gene: TRBJ2-3; clone size: once; CDR3 protein: CASSLGGAVTDTQYF
V gene: TRBV6-5; J gene: TRBJ2-2; clone size: .; CDR3 protein: CASRLQGSTGELFF
V gene: TRBV30; J gene: TRBJ1-1; clone size: .; CDR3 protein: CAWRQDVNTEAFF
V gene: TRBV2; J gene: TRBJ1-1; clone size: .; CDR3 protein: CASSEALRLRGSVFYTEAFF
V gene: TRBV7-2; J gene: TRBJ1-2; clone size: .; CDR3 protein: CASSLIMTGDNYGYTF
V gene: TRBV27; J gene: TRBJ1-1; clone size: .; CDR3 protein: CASRDRRTEAFF
V gene: TRBV14; J gene: TRBJ2-3; clone size: .; CDR3 protein: CASSQLPGQGADTQYF
V gene: TRBV19; J gene: TRBJ2-7; clone size: once; CDR3 protein: CASTTGQGGLGEQYF
V gene: TRBV19; J gene: TRBJ1-1; clone size: .; CDR3 protein: CASSIGRGARTEAFF
V gene: TRBV7-6; J gene: TRBJ1-4; clone size: .; CDR3 protein: CASSLKSADSTNEKLFF
V gene: TRBV5-1; J gene: TRBJ2-3; clone size: few; CDR3 protein: CASSWGTGRDTQYF
V gene: TRBV11-2; J gene: TRBJ1-1; clone size: .; CDR3 protein: CASSSRARGEPVAFF
V gene: TRBV7-6; J gene: TRBJ2-7; clone size: .; CDR3 protein: CASSLGHSYEQYF
V gene: TRBV7-9; J gene: TRBJ1-1; clone size: .; CDR3 protein: CASSLLEGANTEAFF
V gene: TRBV2; J gene: TRBJ2-2; clone size: .; CDR3 protein: CASSHRDRGRRELFF
V gene: TRBV10-3; J gene: TRBJ2-5; clone size: .; CDR3 protein: CAIQGASGRETQYF
V gene: TRBV2; J gene: TRBJ2-7; clone size: .; CDR3 protein: CASSVGGEQYF
V gene: TRBV5-4; J gene: TRBJ2-7; clone size: .; CDR3 protein: CASSLGALAGSNEQYF
V gene: TRBV25-1; J gene: TRBJ2-7; clone size: .; CDR3 protein: CASSYQGIEGQYF
V gene: TRBV7-8; J gene: TRBJ2-7; clone size: few; CDR3 protein: CASSSYSPSYEQYF
V gene: TRBV28; J gene: TRBJ2-5; clone size: .; CDR3 protein: CASSLTGGLLGDQYF
V gene: TRBV19; J gene: TRBJ2-7; clone size: .; CDR3 protein: CASSLGLAGGKYEQYF
V gene: TRBV7-2; J gene: TRBJ2-7; clone size: .; CDR3 protein: CASSLRQASVEQYF
V gene: TRBV9; J gene: TRBJ2-1; clone size: .; CDR3 protein: CASSTSGGNEQFF
V gene: TRBV5-6; J gene: TRBJ2-1; clone size: .; CDR3 protein: CASSFGTSGRNEQFF
V gene: TRBV28; J gene: TRBJ1-5; clone size: .; CDR3 protein: CASSLSGYNQPQHF
V gene: TRBV7-3; J gene: TRBJ1-4; clone size: .; CDR3 protein: CASSLRTGNEKLFF
V gene: TRBV7-2; J gene: TRBJ2-1; clone size: .; CDR3 protein: CASSLVGQGFF
V gene: TRBV19; J gene: TRBJ1-2; clone size: .; CDR3 protein: CASTPSPENYGYTF
V gene: TRBV5-6; J gene: TRBJ2-2; clone size: .; CDR3 protein: CASSPGTSGILYTGELFF
V gene: TRBV18; J gene: TRBJ2-7; clone size: .; CDR3 protein: CASSPETNRANEQYF
V gene: TRBV7-9; J gene: TRBJ2-7; clone size: few; CDR3 protein: CASSFGFEREYF
V gene: TRBV5-4; J gene: TRBJ2-5; clone size: .; CDR3 protein: CASSLAGQGGETQYF